These 18 T cell receptor beta chains were all obtained from the same sample, sequenced in a study of shared clonotypes between healthy human individuals. Sequencing used immunoSEQ multiplex PCR; TCRdb keeps in-frame clones, though not all of them. The data contain about 2.3 million clones, roughly 92% of them singletons. The specimen was naive CD4+ T cells from PBMCs. Subset defined: CD45RA+ positively selected. These receptors were collected from a young man in good health. Some clones in this sample may be carry-over from other donors' samples.

This chain joins TRBV5-1 and TRBJ2-1, with 8 nucleotides matching TRBD1. Losses at the gene ends were 7 bases for V and 6 bases for J; bases not matched to a gene: 6. This CDR3 comprises 13 residues. Germline CDR1 is SGHRS and CDR2 is YFSETQ. The CDR3 spells CASGQGVANEQFF. CDR3 sequence (DNA): TGCGCCAGCGGACAGGGTGTGGCCAATGAGCAGTTCTTC.

The table lists this clone with a count of one. The V and J genes are TRBV6-5 and TRBJ1-1; 9 nucleotides line up with TRBD1. The germline CDR1 and CDR2 sequences are MNHEY and SVGAGI. After removal of 10 bases from V and 11 bases from J, the junction contained 2 bases not matched to a gene. The CDR3 consists of 9 residues. CDR3 sequence (DNA): TGTGCCACACAGGGGGCTGCTTTCTTT. This codes for CATQGAAFF.

The gene calls are TRBV14 and TRBJ2-5, with D tentatively TRBD2 (6 bases). Between the trimmed V and J ends, which lost 4 bases and 5 bases, there was a span of 17 bases. Germline V gene sequence: CDR1 SGHDN, CDR2 FVKESK. The CDR3 is made up of 15 amino acids. The CDR3 loop is CASSPKSPRGETQYF. The CDR3 DNA follows: TGTGCCAGCAGCCCCAAGAGTCCCCGGGGGGAGACCCAGTACTTC.

This clone was found a few times. The chain employs TRBV4-2 and TRBJ1-1, with unresolved D. V lost 0 bases and J lost 2, with 10 bases in between. CDR1 LGHNA and CDR2 YNFKEQ come from the germline V gene. The CDR3 totals 15 residues. CDR3 DNA sequence: TGTGCCAGCAGCCAAGATATCCCAGAAAACACTGAAGCTTTCTTT. Translation: CASSQDIPENTEAFF.

In the case of this clone: The same CDR3 is also encoded by other DNA sequences in this sample. V usage is TRBV29-1 and J usage is TRBJ2-5; perhaps TRBD1 as D (5 bases). V lost 3 bases, J lost 2 bases, and 7 bases lay in between. Germline values: CDR1 SQVTM, CDR2 ANQGSEA. The CDR3 contains 12 residues. The CDR3 nucleotides read TGCAGCGTTGAGGGGCCGCAAGAGACCCAGTACTTC. Translating it yields CSVEGPQETQYF.

The gene calls are TRBV6-1 and TRBJ2-1; D not certain. V was trimmed by 0 bases and J by 10 bases, leaving 7 bases between them. The CDR3 length is 12 residues. In germline, CDR1 is MNHNS, CDR2 SASEGT. CDR3 nucleotides: TGTGCCAGCAGTGAAGCAGGCCCCGAGCAGTTCTTC. It specifies CASSEAGPEQFF.

The chain couples TRBV4-1 to TRBJ2-2; D perhaps matches TRBD2 (6 bases). The CDR3 runs 17 residues. The V gene lost 2 bases and the J gene lost 1 base, with 14 bases spanning the gap. Germline CDR1 reads MGHRA; CDR2 reads YSYEKL. The CDR3 reads CASSQSEAGRNTGELFF. CDR3 sequence (DNA): TGCGCCAGCAGCCAAAGTGAGGCGGGACGGAACACCGGGGAGCTGTTTTTT.

The V gene is TRBV7-9, the J gene TRBJ2-3, with 11 nucleotides matching TRBD2. CDR1 is SEHNR and CDR2 is FQNEAQ in the germline V gene (reference sequence). The CDR3 has 16 residues. The V segment lost 5 bases and the J segment 3 bases; nucleotides outside the gene matches: 7. Here the CDR3 reads CASSPDRTSGTDTQYF. Here the CDR3 DNA reads TGTGCCAGCAGCCCGGATCGGACTAGCGGGACAGATACGCAGTATTTT.

V is TRBV5-4 and J is TRBJ2-1; 8 bases are a match to TRBD2. Germline-derived CDR1 and CDR2 are SGHNT and YYREEE (reference sequence). With 2 bases clipped from V and 3 bases from J, the junction kept 7 bases outside the gene matches. There are 16 residues in the CDR3. CDR3 in amino acids: CASSLGSGTLYNEQFF. The CDR3 DNA reads TGTGCCAGCAGCTTAGGTAGCGGGACCCTCTACAATGAGCAGTTCTTC.

This chain uses TRBV7-6 with TRBJ1-5; 7 nucleotides align to TRBD1. This CDR3 comprises 14 residues. V lost 11 bases, J lost 3 bases, and 10 bases stayed unmatched. Per the germline V gene, CDR1 is SGHVS and CDR2 is FNYEAQ. DNA for the CDR3: TGTGCCCTCCAGGGGGACGAGACCAATCAGCCCCAGCATTTT. It encodes CALQGDETNQPQHF.

CDR3 sequence: CAGRTGGSQYF. The CDR3 DNA reads TGTGCCGGCCGTACAGGGGGTTCCCAGTACTTC. The genes are TRBV2 and TRBJ2-7, with 8 bases lining up with TRBD1. The germline CDR1 and CDR2 sequences are SNHLY and FYNNEI. The V segment lost 11 bases and the J segment 10 bases; nucleotides outside the gene matches: 10. This CDR3 is built from 11 residues.

J is TRBJ1-1 and V is TRBV7-9, with a possible D match to TRBD1 (5 bases). The germline gives CDR1 SEHNR, CDR2 FQNEAQ (reference sequence). This CDR3 is built from 16 residues. V was pared by 5 bases and J by 0 bases, with 16 bases between. CDR3 amino acids: CASSEQPGLMNTEAFF. The CDR3 DNA follows: TGTGCCAGCAGCGAACAACCGGGACTCATGAACACTGAAGCTTTCTTT. The variable domain in full, completed from reference TRBV7-9 and TRBJ1-1, reads DTGVSQNPRHKITKRGQNVTFRCDPISEHNRLYWYRQTLGQGPEFLTYFQNEAQLEKSRLLSDRFSAERPKGSFSTLEIQRTEQGDSAMYLCASSEQPGLMNTEAFFGQGTRLTVV.

Details on this clone: The same CDR3 can be traced to other DNA sequences in this sample. The chain is built from TRBV18 and TRBJ2-3; 7 bases match TRBD2. Looked up from germline, CDR1 is KGHSH and CDR2 is LQKENI. This CDR3 has 12 residues. With V trimmed by 3 bases and J by 6 bases, 0 bases remained unmatched. The CDR3 sequence: CASSPRGDTQYF. The CDR3 nucleotides read TGTGCCAGCTCACCGCGGGGGGATACGCAGTATTTT.

The chain is built from TRBV28 and TRBJ1-1, with D possibly TRBD1 on 5 matching bases. This CDR3 is built from 15 residues. Trimming took 4 bases from V and 10 from J, leaving 22 bases between them. Germline CDR1 reads MDHEN; CDR2 reads SYDVKM. DNA of the CDR3: TGTGCCAGCAGTTCGGCCCGCACGCGTGGGGGAGGAGCTTTCTTT. Residues: CASSSARTRGGGAFF. Looking up the rest from reference TRBV28 and TRBJ1-1 gives the full variable domain: DVKVTQSSRYLVKRTGEKVFLECVQDMDHENMFWYRQDPGLGLRLIYFSYDVKMKEKGDIPEGYSVSREKKERFSLILESASTNQTSMYLCASSSARTRGGGAFFGQGTRLTVV.

The genes are TRBV9 and TRBJ2-2; TRBD2 matches 9 bases. V shed 3 bases, J shed 1 base, and the junction held 4 bases outside the gene matches. This CDR3 region has 16 residues. CDR1 and CDR2 (germline): SGDLS, YYNGEE. The CDR3, as DNA: TGTGCCAGCAGCGCCCTGACTAGCGGGAACACCGGGGAGCTGTTTTTT. It codes for CASSALTSGNTGELFF.

The chain employs TRBV7-9 and TRBJ1-1, with 7 bases lining up with TRBD1. Trimming removed 5 bases from V and 4 bases from J; junction bases left unmatched: 7. The V gene's germline CDR1 is SEHNR and CDR2 FQNEAQ (reference sequence). The CDR3 loop spans 14 amino acids. The DNA of the CDR3 is TGTGCCAGCAGCGCCCAGGGGGAAGTCACTGAAGCTTTCTTT. Its protein is CASSAQGEVTEAFF.

This rearrangement joins TRBV5-1 to TRBJ1-1, with D unclear. Germline CDR1 and CDR2: SGHRS and YFSETQ. Between the trimmed V and J ends, which lost 0 bases and 3 bases, there was a span of 9 bases. The CDR3 totals 14 residues. The CDR3 bases are TGCGCCAGCAGCTTGGAAGGCACCCACACTGAAGCTTTCTTT. Translation gives CASSLEGTHTEAFF.

The chain has TRBV18 and TRBJ1-2; D gene unclear. The V end was cut by 4 bases, the J end by 0 bases, with 9 bases between. The CDR3 totals 14 residues. CDR1 and CDR2 from the germline V gene are KGHSH and LQKENI. This chain's CDR3 is CASSRAQTNYGYTF. CDR3 nucleotides: TGTGCCAGCTCACGAGCGCAAACTAACTATGGCTACACCTTC.